Listed here are 27 T cell receptor beta chains from one sample, sequenced in a study of T cells in Graves' hyperthyroidism and ophthalmopathy. Template material for amplifying TCR beta CDR3 regions consisted of RNA transcripts. Carried out on the TCR CDR3, a first-round RT-PCR used the HTBI primer set. In TCRdb, the multiplex PCR reads were re-called with MiXCR into one record per CDR3 protein. This table holds approximately 360,000 distinct CDR3 sequences, around a quarter found once. Material for sequencing was blood. The source of these receptors is a man aged 45-60 years with Graves' hyperthyroidism.

V and J are TRBV5-1 and TRBJ2-7, with D maybe TRBD2 (5 bases). V was shortened by 5 bases and J by 0 bases, with 15 bases between the two germline ends. The length of the CDR3 is 15 residues. The germline gives CDR1 SGHRS, CDR2 YFSETQ. The DNA of the CDR3 is TGCGCCAGCAGACCGGTAAACAGCGGCTCCTACGAGCAGTACTTC. The encoded protein is CASRPVNSGSYEQYF.

CDR3 bases: TGTGCCAGCAGTTCCAGACTAGCGGGAGTTGCCAATGAGCAGTTCTTC. Its translation is CASSSRLAGVANEQFF. This chain joins TRBV27 and TRBJ2-1; 12 nucleotides line up with TRBD2. The CDR3 consists of 16 residues. Germline CDR1 is MNHEY and CDR2 is SMNVEV (reference sequence). Unmatched junction bases numbered 7, after V lost 4 bases and J lost 6 bases.

This clonotype was seen a handful of times. This rearrangement joins TRBV24-1 to TRBJ2-3, with no clear D. V shed 7 bases and J shed 2 bases, with 6 bases lying between them. There are 12 residues in the CDR3. The germline CDR1 and CDR2 sequences are KGHDR and SFDVKD. CDR3 sequence reads: CATSKATDTQYF. CDR3 bases: TGTGCCACCAGCAAAGCCACAGATACGCAGTATTTT.

The rearrangement uses TRBV20-1 and TRBJ2-3, with 11 bases identical to TRBD1. The CDR3 loop spans 15 amino acids. With 5 bases clipped from V and 3 bases from J, the junction kept 7 bases outside the gene matches. CDR1 and CDR2 (germline): DFQATT, SNEGSKA (reference sequence). The CDR3 region is CSALSDRGLTDTQYF. In DNA, the CDR3 is TGCAGTGCTCTGTCGGACAGGGGGCTGACAGATACGCAGTATTTT.

This clonotype was seen repeatedly, ten times or more. This chain joins TRBV28 and TRBJ1-2, with no clear D. The germline V gene encodes CDR1 MDHEN and CDR2 SYDVKM. Deletions cut 6 bases from V and 0 bases from J, with 11 bases between. This CDR3 comprises 14 residues. CDR3 coding DNA: TGTGCCAGCAGCAAAGTCGGAGCTAACTATGGCTACACCTTC. Translation gives CASSKVGANYGYTF.

The chain joins TRBV10-3 to TRBJ2-6; TRBD2 agrees at 7 bases. The CDR3 consists of 13 residues. J was trimmed by 4 bases and V by 10 bases; bases with no gene match: 4. Germline-derived CDR1 and CDR2 are ENHRY and SYGVKD. The CDR3 bases are TGTGCCAGGCGGGAGACAGGGGCCAACGTCCTGACTTTC. It codes for CARRETGANVLTF.

This clonotype appeared many times. The gene calls are TRBV5-1 and TRBJ1-4; D remains ambiguous. The ends were cut back, 0 bases at V and 3 bases at J, with 12 bases in the middle. Germline-derived CDR1 and CDR2 are SGHRS and YFSETQ. The CDR3 loop spans 16 amino acids. The DNA for the CDR3 is TGCGCCAGCAGCTTGGACGGAATTGGTGCTAATGAAAAACTGTTTTTT. Protein product: CASSLDGIGANEKLFF.

The chain has TRBV28 and TRBJ2-2; D gene ambiguous. The CDR3 is 13 residues long. V was cut by 2 bases and J by 6 bases, with 7 bases left in between. Germline-derived CDR1 and CDR2 are MDHEN and SYDVKM. The CDR3 nucleotides are TGTGCCAGCAGTTTACATATCCCCGGGGAGCTGTTTTTT. Translated: CASSLHIPGELFF.

This clonotype has a handful of counts. CDR3 nucleotide sequence: TGTGCCAGCAGTGGCCAGGGAAGTATAGATACGCAGTATTTT. Its protein product is CASSGQGSIDTQYF. This rearrangement joins TRBV6-1 to TRBJ2-3, with D tentatively TRBD1 (5 bases). The V gene's germline CDR1 is MNHNS and CDR2 SASEGT. Trimming stripped 4 bases from V and 5 bases from J, with 13 bases between. The CDR3 extends over 14 amino acids.

A few counts support this clonotype. The V call is TRBV20-1, the J call TRBJ2-5; D is uncertain. Germline V gene sequence: CDR1 DFQATT, CDR2 SNEGSKA (reference sequence). The CDR3 covers 11 residues. V lost 3 bases and J 4 bases, leaving 6 bases between the germline ends. DNA for the CDR3: TGCAGTGCTAGCGCCAGAGAGACCCAGTACTTC. Amino acids: CSASARETQYF.

This sequence joins TRBV28 and TRBJ2-3; D is unresolved. V lost 5 bases and J lost 5, with 14 bases in between. Germline loops: CDR1 MDHEN, CDR2 SYDVKM. The CDR3 consists of 14 residues. DNA of the CDR3: TGTGCCAGCAGTGAAAGTATGGGATTAGATACGCAGTATTTT. Protein: CASSESMGLDTQYF.

A few counts support this clonotype. V and J are TRBV11-2 and TRBJ1-2; no definite D call. CDR3 length equals 12 residues. The ends were cut back, 5 bases at V and 8 bases at J, with 12 bases in the middle. Germline lookup yields CDR1 SGHAT and CDR2 FQNNGV. CDR3 sequence: CASSTGEVGYTF. CDR3 nucleotides: TGTGCCAGCAGCACGGGCGAAGTGGGCTACACCTTC.

The sample holds many counts of this clonotype. The chain employs TRBV7-8 and TRBJ1-1; D not resolved. The CDR3 runs 13 residues. Trimming pared 1 base from V and 1 base from J, leaving 4 bases between. CDR1 is SGHVS and CDR2 is FQNEAQ in the germline V gene. In DNA, the CDR3 is TGTGCCAGCAGCTTAGTCGAGAACACTGAAGCTTTCTTT. As protein: CASSLVENTEAFF.

This clonotype appeared a single time. The chain recombines TRBV29-1 with TRBJ2-1, with TRBD1 matching over 7 bases. CDR1 and CDR2 from the germline V gene are SQVTM and ANQGSEA. The ends lost 6 bases at V and 2 bases at J; junction bases unmatched: 7. The CDR3 extends over 14 amino acids. The chain's CDR3 is CSVAGTVTYNEQFF. In DNA, the CDR3 is TGCAGCGTGGCCGGGACAGTCACCTACAATGAGCAGTTCTTC.

This sequence joins TRBV11-3 and TRBJ2-3; no firm D call. CDR1 and CDR2 (germline): SGHNT, YENEEA. Trimming took off 0 bases at V and 9 bases at J, with 7 bases between the two ends. This CDR3 is 12 amino acids long. The CDR3 nucleotides are TGTGCCAGCAGCTTAGAAGGGCGCACGCAGTATTTT. This codes for CASSLEGRTQYF. The variable domain in full, completed from reference TRBV11-3 and TRBJ2-3, reads EAGVVQSPRYKIIEKKQPVAFWCNPISGHNTLYWYLQNLGQGPELLIRYENEEAVDDSQLPKDRFSAERLKGVDSTLKIQPAELGDSAVYLCASSLEGRTQYFGPGTRLTVL.

The chain employs TRBV5-1 and TRBJ2-1; a weak D match, TRBD1 (6 bases). The CDR3 contains 16 residues. CDR1 and CDR2 from the germline V gene are SGHRS and YFSETQ. V lost 1 base and J lost 0, with 11 bases in between. The CDR3 spells CASSLFSRGSYNEQFF. In DNA form, the CDR3 reads TGCGCCAGCAGCTTGTTTTCCAGGGGCTCCTACAATGAGCAGTTCTTC.

This clonotype has a handful of counts. This chain uses TRBV6-4 with TRBJ1-1; D is possibly TRBD1 (6 bases). Germline V gene sequence: CDR1 MRHNA, CDR2 SNTAGT. This CDR3 is built from 17 residues. Trimming cost V 0 bases and J 7 bases, with 21 bases left between them. This chain's CDR3 is CASSDSGHLPRGFEAFF. The CDR3 DNA follows: TGTGCCAGCAGTGACTCCGGCCACCTCCCCAGGGGATTTGAAGCTTTCTTT.

This clonotype showed up many times. CDR3 sequence reads: CAWDPRGSGYEQYF. CDR3 in DNA: TGTGCCTGGGACCCTAGAGGGAGCGGTTACGAGCAGTACTTC. This chain uses TRBV30 with TRBJ2-7, with D possibly TRBD2 on 5 matching bases. Trimming shortened V by 5 bases and J by 4 bases, and 18 bases separated the two germline ends. CDR3 length equals 14 residues. In germline, CDR1 is GTSNPN, CDR2 SVGIG (reference sequence).

This clonotype has only a few counts. The rearrangement joins TRBV2 to TRBJ1-1; no definite D call. Germline values: CDR1 SNHLY, CDR2 FYNNEI. Trimming took 8 bases from V and 4 from J, leaving 11 bases between them. This CDR3 has 12 residues. The CDR3 DNA reads as TGTGCCAGCGTCGAAATTGTCACTGAAGCTTTCTTT. It translates to CASVEIVTEAFF.

The chain employs TRBV5-1 and TRBJ2-5; 9 nucleotides agree with TRBD1. This CDR3 region has 15 residues. The germline CDR1 and CDR2 sequences are SGHRS and YFSETQ. The junction had 5 bases not matched to a gene; V was cut back by 4 bases and J by 1 base. Written as DNA, the CDR3 is TGCGCCAGCAGCCCGGGGACAGGGTCCCAAGAGACCCAGTACTTC. This encodes CASSPGTGSQETQYF.

V usage is TRBV7-3 and J usage is TRBJ2-5; 11 nucleotides line up with TRBD2. The CDR3 extends over 12 amino acids. Germline assignment: CDR1 SGHTA and CDR2 FQGTGA. Trimming removed 4 bases from V and 13 bases from J; junction bases left unmatched: 5. CDR3 region: CASSSSSGRGYF. In DNA form, the CDR3 reads TGTGCCAGCAGCTCCAGTAGCGGGAGGGGGTACTTC.

This clonotype was counted a few times. The CDR3 loop is CASSLVGGYTEAFF. The CDR3 region has the DNA TGTGCCAGCAGCTTAGTTGGGGGATATACTGAAGCTTTCTTT. The chain links TRBV7-2 to TRBJ1-1; TRBD1 might be the D (5 bases). The CDR3 contains 14 residues. Deletions cut 1 base from V and 5 bases from J, with 11 bases between. In germline, CDR1 is SGHTA, CDR2 FQGNSA.

This CDR3 is CASSYPTGEGYEQYF. The CDR3 DNA reads TGTGCCAGCAGTTACCCGACAGGGGAAGGTTACGAGCAGTACTTC. The V call is TRBV6-5, the J call TRBJ2-7; TRBD1 agrees at 8 bases. The CDR3 is made up of 15 amino acids. Germline CDR1 and CDR2: MNHEY and SVGAGI. Germline trimming cut 2 bases from V and 4 bases from J; bases unmatched to any gene: 7.

This clonotype occurred many times. The genes are TRBV3-1 and TRBJ2-5; D might be TRBD1 (5 bases). Germline V gives CDR1 LGHDT, CDR2 YNNKEL (reference sequence). The CDR3 extends over 14 amino acids. Trimming removed 1 base from V and 3 bases from J, with 9 bases in between. The CDR3 DNA sequence: TGTGCCAGCAGCCAAGTGTGGACAAAAGAGACCCAGTACTTC. It yields the protein CASSQVWTKETQYF.

This clonotype appeared a few times. The rearrangement links TRBV7-6 to TRBJ2-1; 9 positions match TRBD1. This CDR3 is built from 16 residues. Germline lookup yields CDR1 SGHVS and CDR2 FNYEAQ. V was pared by 2 bases and J by 1 base, with 3 bases of the junction left unmatched. CDR3 nucleotide sequence: TGTGCCAGCAGCTTAAAGACAGGGGGGTCCTACAATGAGCAGTTCTTC. Its protein product is CASSLKTGGSYNEQFF.

This clonotype occurred a few times. This sequence joins TRBV5-6 and TRBJ2-3; 8 bases match TRBD2. This CDR3 has 18 residues. CDR1 and CDR2 (germline): SGHDT, YYEEEE. Losses at the gene ends were 0 bases for V and 2 bases for J; bases not matched to a gene: 11. The DNA of the CDR3 is TGTGCCAGCAGCTTGGGACGGTTGGGGCGGGAGGTCACAGATACGCAGTATTTT. It codes for CASSLGRLGREVTDTQYF.

In this sample, this clonotype turned up a few times. V is TRBV20-1 and J is TRBJ2-7; D unresolved. Germline V gives CDR1 DFQATT, CDR2 SNEGSKA (reference sequence). V lost 2 bases to trimming and J lost 2 bases, with 19 bases between them. This CDR3 has 16 residues. The CDR3 spells CSARPSSATTPYEQYF. The CDR3 bases are TGCAGTGCTAGACCATCCTCAGCGACGACCCCCTACGAGCAGTACTTC.